A single sample gave rise to the 31 T cell receptor beta chains below, sequenced in a study of blood T cell repertoires in COVID-19. Sequencing used immunoSEQ multiplex PCR; TCRdb keeps in-frame clones, though not all of them. The profile shows about 170,000 clones, approximately 82% of them singletons. Sequenced material: PBMCs or T cells enriched from blood (not recorded which). These receptors were obtained from a woman in her fifties or sixties in a cohort exposed to, infected with or recovered from COVID-19 (not recorded which).

V gene TRBV19 combines with J gene TRBJ1-5, with 9 bases fitting TRBD1. The ends lost 1 base at V and 2 bases at J; junction bases unmatched: 6. Germline V CDR1 and CDR2: LNHDA, SQIVND (reference sequence). The CDR3 is 17 amino acids. CDR3 nucleotide sequence: TGTGCCAGTAGTATAGCCCCGGGACAGGGACGCAATCAGCCCCAGCATTTT. Protein product: CASSIAPGQGRNQPQHF.

CDR3 DNA: TGTGCCAGCAGCCAAGATGGCGGTGGGGGGAACTACGAGCAGTACTTC. This encodes CASSQDGGGGNYEQYF. The J gene is TRBJ2-7, the V gene TRBV3-1 (or the pseudogene TRBV3-2), with D perhaps matching TRBD2 (6 bases). V was trimmed by 0 bases and J by 3 bases, leaving 15 bases between them. Germline CDR1 and CDR2: LGHDT and YNNKEL (reference sequence). The CDR3 length is 16 residues.

This clone appeared a few times. The rearrangement uses TRBV19 and TRBJ2-2; perhaps TRBD2 as D (5 bases). The CDR3 consists of 16 residues. V dropped 1 base and J dropped 5 bases, with 14 bases sitting between them. Germline CDR1 and CDR2: LNHDA and SQIVND (reference sequence). Written as DNA, the CDR3 is TGTGCCAGTAGTATAGGACGGGGAGAAAAGACCGGGGAGCTGTTTTTT. Protein product: CASSIGRGEKTGELFF.

The chain links TRBV5-8 to TRBJ1-6; 10 nucleotides align to TRBD1. J was trimmed by 8 bases and V by 3 bases; bases with no gene match: 2. Germline assignment: CDR1 SGHTS and CDR2 YDEGEE. This CDR3 has 14 amino acids. In DNA form, the CDR3 reads TGTGCCAGCAGCTCCGGGACAGGGGATTCACCCCTCCACTTT. Translating it yields CASSSGTGDSPLHF.

The V and J genes are TRBV11-2 and TRBJ2-7; possibly TRBD1 for D (5 bases). From germline, CDR1 is SGHAT and CDR2 FQNNGV. The CDR3 consists of 16 residues. V was shortened by 5 bases and J by 0 bases, with 17 bases between the two germline ends. DNA of the CDR3: TGTGCCAGCAGCCAAGGGGATATGGGGATCTCCTACGAGCAGTACTTC. Translating gives CASSQGDMGISYEQYF.

V and J are TRBV11-2 and TRBJ2-2; a weak D match, TRBD1 (5 bases). CDR1 is SGHAT and CDR2 is FQNNGV in the germline V gene. V was clipped by 8 bases and J by 6 bases, with 13 bases between them. This CDR3 has 13 amino acids. The CDR3 loop is CASHKGNSGELFF. The CDR3, as DNA: TGTGCCAGCCATAAGGGGAATTCCGGGGAGCTGTTTTTT.

The rearrangement uses TRBV23-1 and TRBJ2-5; a possible D gene is TRBD2 (6 bases). TRBV23-1 falls under the ORF class, with uncertain function. Trimming pared 2 bases from V and 5 bases from J, leaving 18 bases between. The CDR3 spans 16 residues. CDR3 residues: CASSQQEGPMGETQYF. The CDR3 DNA sequence: TGCGCCAGCAGTCAACAGGAGGGCCCTATGGGGGAGACCCAGTACTTC.

The chain has TRBV19 and TRBJ2-3; the match to TRBD1 covers 10 bases. CDR1 is LNHDA and CDR2 is SQIVND in the germline V gene (reference sequence). This CDR3 contains 16 residues. V gave up 7 bases and J gave up 3 bases; unmatched junction bases: 10. The chain's CDR3 is CASTAGQGVMTDTQYF. DNA of the CDR3: TGTGCCAGTACCGCCGGACAGGGGGTAATGACAGATACGCAGTATTTT.

The chain employs TRBV7-9 and TRBJ2-1, with unresolved D. V was cut by 6 bases and J by 0 bases, with 6 bases left in between. Germline CDR1 is SEHNR and CDR2 is FQNEAQ (reference sequence). CDR3 size: 13 residues. DNA of the CDR3: TGTGCCAGCAGTCGAGACTCCTACAATGAGCAGTTCTTC. This encodes CASSRDSYNEQFF.

V and J are TRBV2 and TRBJ2-1, with D uncertain. This CDR3 is 11 amino acids long. The germline V gene has CDR1 SNHLY and CDR2 FYNNEI. V was shortened by 4 bases and J by 6 bases, with 4 bases between the two germline ends. CDR3 DNA sequence: TGTGCCAGCAGTGCCTTCAATGAGCAGTTCTTC. Its translation is CASSAFNEQFF. Together with reference TRBV2 and TRBJ2-1, the CDR3 gives the full variable domain: EPEVTQTPSHQVTQMGQEVILRCVPISNHLYFYWYRQILGQKVEFLVSFYNNEISEKSEIFDDQFSVERPDGSNFTLKIRSTKLEDSAMYFCASSAFNEQFFGPGTRLTVL.

The chain is built from TRBV19 and TRBJ1-3, with 9 bases identical to TRBD1. CDR1 is LNHDA and CDR2 is SQIVND in the germline V gene (reference sequence). J lost 0 bases, V lost 1 base, and 1 base had no gene match. This CDR3 is 16 amino acids long. The CDR3 sequence is CASSIGDRDSGNTIYF. The CDR3, as DNA: TGTGCCAGTAGTATAGGGGACAGGGACTCTGGAAACACCATATATTTT.

This chain uses TRBV7-2 with TRBJ2-3, with D maybe TRBD2 (6 bases). The V gene's germline CDR1 is SGHTA and CDR2 FQGNSA. CDR3 size: 14 residues. Trimming removed 4 bases from V and 2 bases from J, with 10 bases in between. Here the CDR3 reads CASSSLANTDTQYF. The DNA of the CDR3 is TGTGCCAGCAGCTCACTAGCCAACACAGATACGCAGTATTTT.

The chain joins TRBV29-1 to TRBJ1-3; D is perhaps TRBD1 (6 bases). V was shortened by 7 bases and J by 2 bases, with 12 bases between the two germline ends. CDR1 and CDR2 from the germline V gene are SQVTM and ANQGSEA. This CDR3 has 13 amino acids. This CDR3 is CSAVGQAGNTIYF. CDR3 bases: TGCAGCGCCGTGGGACAAGCTGGAAACACCATATATTTT.

V gene TRBV18 combines with J gene TRBJ1-1, with D perhaps matching TRBD1 (5 bases). Germline-derived CDR1 and CDR2 are KGHSH and LQKENI. V was shortened by 3 bases and J by 0 bases, with 23 bases between the two germline ends. This CDR3 has 19 amino acids. CDR3 nucleotide sequence: TGTGCCAGCTCACCTTTCAAGAGCGGGGCGTCGGAAGTGAACACTGAAGCTTTCTTT. This translates into CASSPFKSGASEVNTEAFF.

The V and J genes are TRBV30 and TRBJ1-6; D perhaps matches TRBD1 (5 bases). The CDR3 is 14 amino acids. V lost 3 bases, J lost 5 bases, and 11 bases lay in between. Looked up from germline, CDR1 is GTSNPN and CDR2 is SVGIG (reference sequence). CDR3 DNA sequence: TGTGCCTGGAGAAGGACGGGGGATAATTCACCCCTCCACTTT. Its translation: CAWRRTGDNSPLHF.

This clone was detected only a few times. The chain carries TRBV5-6 and TRBJ2-5, with D possibly matching TRBD1 (5 bases). The CDR3 has 12 residues. Germline V gives CDR1 SGHDT, CDR2 YYEEEE. Trimming took 4 bases from V and 6 from J, leaving 10 bases between them. DNA of the CDR3: TGTGCCAGCAGCCCCCCAGGGCAGACCCAGTACTTC. This sequence encodes CASSPPGQTQYF.

The chain couples TRBV7-9 to TRBJ1-2, with D hard to call. Trimming cost V 6 bases and J 7 bases, with 18 bases left between them. The CDR3 runs to 14 residues. Per germline, CDR1 SEHNR and CDR2 FQNEAQ (reference sequence). The CDR3 DNA reads as TGTGCCAGCAGTGTTGACAACCGTTTATTTGGCTACACCTTC. This encodes CASSVDNRLFGYTF.

The chain recombines TRBV9 with TRBJ1-1; 12 nucleotides agree with TRBD1. Germline lookup yields CDR1 SGDLS and CDR2 YYNGEE. The V and J ends lost 0 bases and 4 bases, in that order; junction bases with no gene match: 4. CDR3 length: 16 amino acids. CDR3 coding DNA: TGTGCCAGCAGCGTAGGGGACAGGGGGCTGGGCACTGAAGCTTTCTTT. As protein: CASSVGDRGLGTEAFF. Full variable domain (rest looked up from reference TRBV9 and TRBJ1-1): DSGVTQTPKHLITATGQRVTLRCSPRSGDLSVYWYQQSLDQGLQFLIQYYNGEERAKGNILERFSAQQFPDLHSELNLSSLELGDSALYFCASSVGDRGLGTEAFFGQGTRLTVV.

The CDR3 DNA reads TGTGCCAGCACAAGATCGGGAGGTTCCTACGGAAACACCATATATTTT. Translated, it gives CASTRSGGSYGNTIYF. The chain couples TRBV7-8 to TRBJ1-3, with D hard to call. The CDR3 totals 16 residues. With 7 bases removed from V and 4 bases from J, the gap between germline ends came to 20 bases. CDR1 and CDR2 from the germline V gene are SGHVS and FQNEAQ.

The CDR3, as DNA: TGCGCCAGCAGCTCCCCACCCTTGGCGGGAGTGACTACAGATACGCAGTATTTT. This codes for CASSSPPLAGVTTDTQYF. The V gene is TRBV5-1, the J gene TRBJ2-3, with TRBD2 matching 7 bases. V lost 3 bases and J lost 3; bases outside the gene matches: 16. The CDR3 extends over 18 amino acids. Per the germline V gene, CDR1 is SGHRS and CDR2 is YFSETQ.

The rearrangement joins TRBV29-1 to TRBJ1-2; TRBD1 might be the D (6 bases). The CDR3 is 14 amino acids. V was shortened by 3 bases and J by 8 bases, with 19 bases between the two germline ends. Germline V gene data show CDR1 as SQVTM and CDR2 as ANQGSEA. The CDR3 sequence is CSVDGNRAGYGYTF. The CDR3 DNA follows: TGCAGCGTTGACGGGAACAGGGCCGGATACGGCTACACCTTC.

This clone turned up a few times. The rearrangement uses TRBV2 and TRBJ2-3, with D perhaps TRBD2 (5 bases). The CDR3 is 13 residues long. Trimming stripped 4 bases from V and 4 bases from J, with 9 bases between. The germline V gene encodes CDR1 SNHLY and CDR2 FYNNEI. CDR3 region: CASSGTLADTQYF. The CDR3 DNA follows: TGTGCCAGCAGTGGGACTCTAGCAGATACGCAGTATTTT.

The count of this clone is one. The genes are TRBV3-1 (or the pseudogene TRBV3-2) and TRBJ1-3; D is possibly TRBD1 (6 bases). The V end lost 0 bases, the J end lost 2 bases, and 8 bases lay between the germline ends. Germline V CDR1 and CDR2: LGHDT, YNNKEL (reference sequence). The CDR3 length is 15 residues. CDR3 amino acids: CASSQDYRAGNTIYF. CDR3 DNA: TGTGCCAGCAGCCAAGATTACAGGGCTGGAAACACCATATATTTT.

V and J are TRBV5-1 and TRBJ1-1, with a weak D call TRBD1 (6 bases). The germline gives CDR1 SGHRS, CDR2 YFSETQ. The CDR3 covers 15 residues. The ends were cut back, 0 bases at V and 5 bases at J, with 14 bases in the middle. The CDR3 is CASSLAGGQGTEAFF. The CDR3 DNA follows: TGCGCCAGCAGCTTGGCCGGGGGGCAAGGGACTGAAGCTTTCTTT.

The chain combines TRBV28 with TRBJ1-4; 7 nucleotides align to TRBD1. CDR3 length: 15 residues. Losses at the gene ends were 6 bases for V and 5 bases for J; bases not matched to a gene: 9. CDR1 and CDR2 (germline): MDHEN, SYDVKM. The CDR3 region has the DNA TGTGCCAGCAGCGAACAAACAGGGGAGAATGAAAAACTGTTTTTT. Its protein product is CASSEQTGENEKLFF. Full variable domain (missing parts from reference TRBV28 and TRBJ1-4): DVKVTQSSRYLVKRTGEKVFLECVQDMDHENMFWYRQDPGLGLRLIYFSYDVKMKEKGDIPEGYSVSREKKERFSLILESASTNQTSMYLCASSEQTGENEKLFFGSGTQLSVL.

V is TRBV9 and J is TRBJ1-3; 7 bases fit TRBD1. Germline CDR1 reads SGDLS; CDR2 reads YYNGEE. This CDR3 spans 15 amino acids. Losses at the gene ends were 3 bases for V and 2 bases for J; bases not matched to a gene: 5. CDR3 residues: CASSAEGTAGNTIYF. CDR3 in DNA: TGTGCCAGCAGCGCCGAGGGGACAGCTGGAAACACCATATATTTT.

This chain links TRBV18 with TRBJ1-3; weak D call: TRBD1 (6 bases). Germline CDR1 reads KGHSH; CDR2 reads LQKENI. The CDR3 extends over 15 amino acids. Deletions cut 5 bases from V and 3 bases from J, with 14 bases between. In DNA form, the CDR3 reads TGTGCCAGCTCAGAAACTCCAGGGGTTGGAAACACCATATATTTT. It codes for CASSETPGVGNTIYF.

J is TRBJ1-2 and V is TRBV14; weak D call: TRBD1 (6 bases). The V end lost 0 bases, the J end lost 4 bases, and 18 bases lay between the germline ends. This CDR3 contains 17 residues. Germline CDR1 reads SGHDN; CDR2 reads FVKESK. The CDR3 sequence is CASSQDLEGGVAYGYTF. CDR3 nucleotide sequence: TGTGCCAGCAGCCAAGATCTCGAGGGGGGGGTGGCCTATGGCTACACCTTC.

This chain links TRBV2 with TRBJ1-4; 7 nucleotides match TRBD1. The CDR3 loop spans 14 amino acids. The V gene's germline CDR1 is SNHLY and CDR2 FYNNEI. V lost 8 bases and J lost 5; bases outside the gene matches: 8. The CDR3 nucleotides read TGTGCCAGCTCTTTAGGGACAGAGAATGAAAAACTGTTTTTT. It translates to CASSLGTENEKLFF. The full variable domain, completed using reference TRBV2 and TRBJ1-4, is EPEVTQTPSHQVTQMGQEVILRCVPISNHLYFYWYRQILGQKVEFLVSFYNNEISEKSEIFDDQFSVERPDGSNFTLKIRSTKLEDSAMYFCASSLGTENEKLFFGSGTQLSVL.

This clone was counted a single time. V gene TRBV10-3 combines with J gene TRBJ1-2; D uncertain. Trimming cost V 6 bases and J 3 bases, with 14 bases left between them. Per the germline V gene, CDR1 is ENHRY and CDR2 is SYGVKD. The CDR3 spans 14 residues. The CDR3 loop reads CAIRREGADYGYTF. CDR3 DNA sequence: TGTGCCATCAGGCGAGAGGGCGCGGACTATGGCTACACCTTC.

The chain combines TRBV19 with TRBJ2-7; TRBD1 matches at 8 bases. Per the germline V gene, CDR1 is LNHDA and CDR2 is SQIVND (reference sequence). This CDR3 comprises 14 residues. V lost 4 bases to trimming and J lost 3 bases; unmatched junction nucleotides: 5. CDR3 sequence reads: CASSTGQGFYEQYF. CDR3 nucleotides: TGTGCCAGTAGTACCGGACAGGGTTTCTACGAGCAGTACTTC.